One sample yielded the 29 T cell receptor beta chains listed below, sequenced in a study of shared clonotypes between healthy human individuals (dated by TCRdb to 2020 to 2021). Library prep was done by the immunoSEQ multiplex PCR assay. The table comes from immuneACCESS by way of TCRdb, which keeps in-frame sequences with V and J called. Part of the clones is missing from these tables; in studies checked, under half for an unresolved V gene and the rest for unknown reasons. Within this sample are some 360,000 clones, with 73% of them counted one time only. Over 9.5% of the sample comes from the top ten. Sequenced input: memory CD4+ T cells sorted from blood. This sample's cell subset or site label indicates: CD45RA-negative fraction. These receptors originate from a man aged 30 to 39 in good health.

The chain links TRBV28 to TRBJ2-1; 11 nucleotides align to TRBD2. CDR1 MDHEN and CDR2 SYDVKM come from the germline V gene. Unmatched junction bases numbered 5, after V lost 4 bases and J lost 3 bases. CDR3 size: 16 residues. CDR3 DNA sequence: TGTGCCAGCAGTTCGACTAGCGGGGTTAACTACAATGAGCAGTTCTTC. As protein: CASSSTSGVNYNEQFF.

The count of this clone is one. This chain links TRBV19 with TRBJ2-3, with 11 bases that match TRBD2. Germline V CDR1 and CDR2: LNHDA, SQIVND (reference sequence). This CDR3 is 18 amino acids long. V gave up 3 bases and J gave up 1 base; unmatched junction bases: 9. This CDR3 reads CASSIGLAGGAGTDTQYF. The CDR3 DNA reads TGTGCCAGTAGTATCGGTCTAGCGGGAGGAGCCGGCACAGATACGCAGTATTTT. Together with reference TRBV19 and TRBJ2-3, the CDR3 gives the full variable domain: DGGITQSPKYLFRKEGQNVTLSCEQNLNHDAMYWYRQDPGQGLRLIYYSQIVNDFQKGDIAEGYSVSREKKESFPLTVTSAQKNPTAFYLCASSIGLAGGAGTDTQYFGPGTRLTVL.

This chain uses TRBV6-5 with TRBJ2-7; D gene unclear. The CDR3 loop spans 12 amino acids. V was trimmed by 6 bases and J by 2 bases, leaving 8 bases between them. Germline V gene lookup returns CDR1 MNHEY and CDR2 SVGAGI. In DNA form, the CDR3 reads TGTGCCAGCAGAGACACTACCTACGAGCAGTACTTC. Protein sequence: CASRDTTYEQYF.

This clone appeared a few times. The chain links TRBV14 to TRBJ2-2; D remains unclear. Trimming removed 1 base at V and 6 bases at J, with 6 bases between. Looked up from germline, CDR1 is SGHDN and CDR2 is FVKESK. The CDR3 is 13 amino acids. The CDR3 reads CASSQVIAGELFF. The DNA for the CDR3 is TGTGCCAGCAGCCAAGTTATAGCCGGGGAGCTGTTTTTT. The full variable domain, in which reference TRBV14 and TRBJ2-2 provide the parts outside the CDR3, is EAGVTQFPSHSVIEKGQTVTLRCDPISGHDNLYWYRRVMGKEIKFLLHFVKESKQDESGMPNNRFLAERTGGTYSTLKVQPAELEDSGVYFCASSQVIAGELFFGEGSRLTVL.

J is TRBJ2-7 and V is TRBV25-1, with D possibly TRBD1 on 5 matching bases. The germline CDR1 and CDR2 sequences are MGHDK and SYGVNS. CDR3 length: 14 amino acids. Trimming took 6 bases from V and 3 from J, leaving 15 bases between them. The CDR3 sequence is CASRDSFLDYEQYF. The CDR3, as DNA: TGTGCCAGCAGAGACAGCTTTCTGGACTACGAGCAGTACTTC.

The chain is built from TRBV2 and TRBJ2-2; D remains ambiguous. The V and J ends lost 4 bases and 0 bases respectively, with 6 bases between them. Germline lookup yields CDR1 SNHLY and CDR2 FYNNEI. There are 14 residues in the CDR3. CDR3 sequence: CASSGRANTGELFF. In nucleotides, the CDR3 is TGTGCCAGCAGTGGTAGGGCGAACACCGGGGAGCTGTTTTTT.

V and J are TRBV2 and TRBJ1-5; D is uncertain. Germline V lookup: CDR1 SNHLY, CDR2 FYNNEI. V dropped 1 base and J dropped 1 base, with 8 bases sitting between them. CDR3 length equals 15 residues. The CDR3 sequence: CASSEGTASNQPQHF. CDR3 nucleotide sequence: TGTGCCAGCAGTGAAGGGACTGCCAGCAATCAGCCCCAGCATTTT. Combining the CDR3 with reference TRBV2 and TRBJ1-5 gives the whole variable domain EPEVTQTPSHQVTQMGQEVILRCVPISNHLYFYWYRQILGQKVEFLVSFYNNEISEKSEIFDDQFSVERPDGSNFTLKIRSTKLEDSAMYFCASSEGTASNQPQHFGDGTRLSIL.

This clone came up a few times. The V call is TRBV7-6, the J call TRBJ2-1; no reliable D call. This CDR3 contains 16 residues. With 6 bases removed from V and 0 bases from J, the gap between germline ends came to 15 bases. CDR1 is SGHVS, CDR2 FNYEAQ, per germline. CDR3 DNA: TGTGCCAGCAGGCCTACGGGCCTGAGCTCCTACAATGAGCAGTTCTTC. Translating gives CASRPTGLSSYNEQFF.

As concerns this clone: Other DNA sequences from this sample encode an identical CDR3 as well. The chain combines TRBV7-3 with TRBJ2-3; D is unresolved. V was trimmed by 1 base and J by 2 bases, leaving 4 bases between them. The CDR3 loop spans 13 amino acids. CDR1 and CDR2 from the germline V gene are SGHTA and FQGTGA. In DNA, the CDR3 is TGTGCCAGCAGCTTAAGACCCACAGATACGCAGTATTTT. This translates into CASSLRPTDTQYF.

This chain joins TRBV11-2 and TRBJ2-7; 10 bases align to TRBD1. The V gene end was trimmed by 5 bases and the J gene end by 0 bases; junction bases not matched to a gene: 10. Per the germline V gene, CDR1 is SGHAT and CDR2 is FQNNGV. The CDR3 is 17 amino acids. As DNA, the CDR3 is TGTGCCAGCAGCCCAATCAGGGGACAGGGGAGCTCCTACGAGCAGTACTTC. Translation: CASSPIRGQGSSYEQYF.

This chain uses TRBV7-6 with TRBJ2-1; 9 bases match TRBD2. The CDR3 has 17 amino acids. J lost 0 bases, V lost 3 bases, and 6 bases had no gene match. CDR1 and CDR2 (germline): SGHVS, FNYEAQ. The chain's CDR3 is CASSFLTSGYSYNEQFF. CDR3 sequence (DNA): TGTGCCAGCAGCTTTCTCACTAGCGGGTACTCCTACAATGAGCAGTTCTTC.

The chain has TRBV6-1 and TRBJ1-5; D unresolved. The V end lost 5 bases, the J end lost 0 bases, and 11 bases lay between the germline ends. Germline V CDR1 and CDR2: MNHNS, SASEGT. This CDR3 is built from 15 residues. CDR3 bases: TGTGCCAGCAGTTTAGCAGCGACTAGCAATCAGCCCCAGCATTTT. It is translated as CASSLAATSNQPQHF.

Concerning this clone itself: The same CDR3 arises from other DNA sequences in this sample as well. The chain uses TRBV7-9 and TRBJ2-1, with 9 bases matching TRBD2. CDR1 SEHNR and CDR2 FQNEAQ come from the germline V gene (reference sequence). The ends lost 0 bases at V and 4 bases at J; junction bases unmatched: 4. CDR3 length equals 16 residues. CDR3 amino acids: CASSLALAGTYNEQFF. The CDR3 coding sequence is TGTGCCAGCAGCTTAGCCCTAGCGGGGACGTACAATGAGCAGTTCTTC.

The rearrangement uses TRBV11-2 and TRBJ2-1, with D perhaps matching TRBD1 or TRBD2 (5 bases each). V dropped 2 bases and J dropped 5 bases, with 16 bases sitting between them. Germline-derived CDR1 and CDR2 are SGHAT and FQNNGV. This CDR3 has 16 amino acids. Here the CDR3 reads CASSLSGRTTHNEQFF. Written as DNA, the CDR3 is TGTGCCAGCAGCTTATCGGGAAGGACAACCCACAATGAGCAGTTCTTC.

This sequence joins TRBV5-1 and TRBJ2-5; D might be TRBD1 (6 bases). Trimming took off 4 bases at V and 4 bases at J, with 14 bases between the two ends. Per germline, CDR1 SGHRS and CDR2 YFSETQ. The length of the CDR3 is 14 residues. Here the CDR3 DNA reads TGCGCCAGCAGCGTGGGACATCTCTCAGAGACCCAGTACTTC. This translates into CASSVGHLSETQYF.

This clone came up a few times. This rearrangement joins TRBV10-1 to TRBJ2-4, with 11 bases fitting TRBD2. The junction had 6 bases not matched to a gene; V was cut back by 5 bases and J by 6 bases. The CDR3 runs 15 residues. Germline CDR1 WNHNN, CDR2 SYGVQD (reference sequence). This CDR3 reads CASSTSGSFGNIQYF. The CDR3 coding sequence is TGCGCCAGCAGTACTAGCGGGAGTTTTGGAAACATTCAGTACTTC.

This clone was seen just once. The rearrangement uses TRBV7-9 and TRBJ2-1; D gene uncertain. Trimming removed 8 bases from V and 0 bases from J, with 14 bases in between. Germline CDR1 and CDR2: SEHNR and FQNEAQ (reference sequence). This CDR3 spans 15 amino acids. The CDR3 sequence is CASAGWSGSYNEQFF. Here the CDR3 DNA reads TGTGCCAGCGCCGGCTGGTCTGGCTCCTACAATGAGCAGTTCTTC. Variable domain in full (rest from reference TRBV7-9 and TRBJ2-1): DTGVSQNPRHKITKRGQNVTFRCDPISEHNRLYWYRQTLGQGPEFLTYFQNEAQLEKSRLLSDRFSAERPKGSFSTLEIQRTEQGDSAMYLCASAGWSGSYNEQFFGPGTRLTVL.

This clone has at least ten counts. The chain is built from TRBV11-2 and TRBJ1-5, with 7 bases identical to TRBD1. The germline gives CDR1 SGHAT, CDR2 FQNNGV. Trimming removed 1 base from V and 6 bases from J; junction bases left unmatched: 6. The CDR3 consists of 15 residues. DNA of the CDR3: TGTGCCAGCAGCTTAGCAGGGGGAGTAAGTCAGCCCCAGCATTTT. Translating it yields CASSLAGGVSQPQHF.

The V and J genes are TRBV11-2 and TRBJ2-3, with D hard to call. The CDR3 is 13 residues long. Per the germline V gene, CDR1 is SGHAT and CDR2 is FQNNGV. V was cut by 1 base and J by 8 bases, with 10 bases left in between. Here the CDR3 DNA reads TGTGCCAGCAGCTTAGTTCAGGTAGCTACGCAGTATTTT. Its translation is CASSLVQVATQYF. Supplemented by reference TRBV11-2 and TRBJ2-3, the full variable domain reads EAGVAQSPRYKIIEKRQSVAFWCNPISGHATLYWYQQILGQGPKLLIQFQNNGVVDDSQLPKDRFSAERLKGVDSTLKIQPAKLEDSAVYLCASSLVQVATQYFGPGTRLTVL.

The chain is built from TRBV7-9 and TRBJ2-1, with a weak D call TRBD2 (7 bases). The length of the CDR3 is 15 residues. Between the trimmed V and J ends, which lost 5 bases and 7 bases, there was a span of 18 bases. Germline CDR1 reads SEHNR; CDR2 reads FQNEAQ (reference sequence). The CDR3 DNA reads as TGTGCCAGCAGCCTCCTTAGGGGGAGGGGGAATGAGCAGTTCTTC. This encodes CASSLLRGRGNEQFF.

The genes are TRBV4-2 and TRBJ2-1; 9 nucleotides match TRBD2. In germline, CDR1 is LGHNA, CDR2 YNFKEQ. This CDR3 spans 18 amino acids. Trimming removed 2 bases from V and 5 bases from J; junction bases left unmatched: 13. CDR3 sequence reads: CASSQQRRAGGTDNEQFF. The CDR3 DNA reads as TGTGCCAGCAGCCAACAGAGGCGAGCGGGAGGAACAGACAATGAGCAGTTCTTC.

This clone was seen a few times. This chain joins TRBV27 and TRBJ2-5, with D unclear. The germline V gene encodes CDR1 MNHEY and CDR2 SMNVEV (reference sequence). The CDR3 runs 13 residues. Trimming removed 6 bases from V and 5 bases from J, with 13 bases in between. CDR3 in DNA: TGTGCCAGCAGCACATTTTTACGTGAGACCCAGTACTTC. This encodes CASSTFLRETQYF.

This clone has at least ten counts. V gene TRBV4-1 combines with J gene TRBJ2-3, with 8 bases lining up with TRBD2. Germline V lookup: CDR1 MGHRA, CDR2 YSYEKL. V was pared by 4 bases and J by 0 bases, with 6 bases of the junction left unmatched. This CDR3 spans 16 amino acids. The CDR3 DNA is TGCGCCAGCAGCCGACAACTAGCGGAGAGCACAGATACGCAGTATTTT. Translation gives CASSRQLAESTDTQYF.

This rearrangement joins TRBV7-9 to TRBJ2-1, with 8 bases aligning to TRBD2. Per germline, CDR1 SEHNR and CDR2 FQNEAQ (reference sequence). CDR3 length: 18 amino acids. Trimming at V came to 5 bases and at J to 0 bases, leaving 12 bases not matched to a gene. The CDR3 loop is CASSLLGSGTSSYNEQFF. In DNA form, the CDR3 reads TGTGCCAGCAGCCTCCTTGGTAGCGGGACGAGCTCCTACAATGAGCAGTTCTTC.

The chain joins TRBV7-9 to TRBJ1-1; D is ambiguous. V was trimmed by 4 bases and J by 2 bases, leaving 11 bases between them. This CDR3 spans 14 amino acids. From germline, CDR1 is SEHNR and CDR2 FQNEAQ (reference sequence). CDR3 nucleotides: TGTGCCAGCAGCTCCCAGACTGGAAACACTGAAGCTTTCTTT. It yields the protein CASSSQTGNTEAFF. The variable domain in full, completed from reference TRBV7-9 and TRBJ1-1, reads DTGVSQNPRHKITKRGQNVTFRCDPISEHNRLYWYRQTLGQGPEFLTYFQNEAQLEKSRLLSDRFSAERPKGSFSTLEIQRTEQGDSAMYLCASSSQTGNTEAFFGQGTRLTVV.

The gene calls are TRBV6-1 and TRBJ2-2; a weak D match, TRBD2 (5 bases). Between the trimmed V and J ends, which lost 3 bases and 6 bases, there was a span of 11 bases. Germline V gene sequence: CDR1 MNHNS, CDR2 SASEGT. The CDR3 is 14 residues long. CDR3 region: CASSEATSPGELFF. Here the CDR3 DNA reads TGTGCCAGCAGTGAGGCAACTAGTCCCGGGGAGCTGTTTTTT.

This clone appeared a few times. CDR3 bases: TGTGCCAGCAGCAGGGGGAACTCCTACGAGCAGTACTTC. It specifies CASSRGNSYEQYF. The V and J genes are TRBV6-6 and TRBJ2-7, with 7 bases fitting TRBD1. The V segment lost 6 bases and the J segment 0 bases; nucleotides outside the gene matches: 2. Germline V CDR1 and CDR2: MNHNY, SVGAGI (reference sequence). The CDR3 length is 13 residues.

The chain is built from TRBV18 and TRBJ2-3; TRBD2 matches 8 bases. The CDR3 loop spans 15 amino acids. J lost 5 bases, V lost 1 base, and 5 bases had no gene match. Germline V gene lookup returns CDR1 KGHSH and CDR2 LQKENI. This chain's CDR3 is CASSPRSLAGDTQYF. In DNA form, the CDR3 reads TGTGCCAGCTCACCACGGTCCCTAGCGGGAGATACGCAGTATTTT. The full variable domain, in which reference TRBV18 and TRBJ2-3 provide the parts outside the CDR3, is NAGVMQNPRHLVRRRGQEARLRCSPMKGHSHVYWYRQLPEEGLKFMVYLQKENIIDESGMPKERFSAEFPKEGPSILRIQQVVRGDSAAYFCASSPRSLAGDTQYFGPGTRLTVL.

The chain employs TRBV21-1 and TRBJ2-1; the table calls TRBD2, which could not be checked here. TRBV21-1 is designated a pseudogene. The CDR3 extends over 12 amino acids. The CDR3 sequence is CASGSVVNEQFF. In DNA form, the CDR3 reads TGTGCTAGCGGGAGCGTTGTCAATGAGCAGTTCTTC.